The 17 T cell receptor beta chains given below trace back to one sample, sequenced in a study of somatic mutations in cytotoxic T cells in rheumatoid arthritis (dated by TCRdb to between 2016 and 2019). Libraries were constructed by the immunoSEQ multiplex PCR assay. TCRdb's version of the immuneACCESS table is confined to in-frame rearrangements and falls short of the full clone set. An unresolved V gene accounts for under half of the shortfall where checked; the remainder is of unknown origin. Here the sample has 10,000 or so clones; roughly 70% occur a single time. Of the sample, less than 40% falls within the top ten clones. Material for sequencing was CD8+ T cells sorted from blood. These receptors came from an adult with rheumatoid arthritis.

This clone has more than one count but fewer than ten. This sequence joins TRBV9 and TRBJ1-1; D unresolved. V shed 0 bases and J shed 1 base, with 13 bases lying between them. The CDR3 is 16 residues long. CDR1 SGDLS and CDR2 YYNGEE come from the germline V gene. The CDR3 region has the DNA TGTGCCAGCAGCGTAGTAGGAAACTCGGGGAACACTGAAGCTTTCTTT. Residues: CASSVVGNSGNTEAFF. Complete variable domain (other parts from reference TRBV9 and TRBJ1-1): DSGVTQTPKHLITATGQRVTLRCSPRSGDLSVYWYQQSLDQGLQFLIQYYNGEERAKGNILERFSAQQFPDLHSELNLSSLELGDSALYFCASSVVGNSGNTEAFFGQGTRLTVV.

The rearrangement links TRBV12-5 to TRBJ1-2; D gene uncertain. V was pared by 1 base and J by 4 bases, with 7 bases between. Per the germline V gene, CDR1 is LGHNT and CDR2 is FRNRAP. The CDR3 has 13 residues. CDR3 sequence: CASGLGLAYGYTF. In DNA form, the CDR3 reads TGTGCTAGTGGTTTGGGACTAGCCTATGGCTACACCTTC.

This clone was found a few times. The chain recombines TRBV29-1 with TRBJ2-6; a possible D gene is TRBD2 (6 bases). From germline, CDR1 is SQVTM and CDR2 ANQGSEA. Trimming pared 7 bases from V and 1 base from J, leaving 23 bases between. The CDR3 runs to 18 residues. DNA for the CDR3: TGCAGCGCCATGACGGGGGAGAGCTGGAAGTCTGGGGCCAACGTCCTGACTTTC. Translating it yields CSAMTGESWKSGANVLTF.

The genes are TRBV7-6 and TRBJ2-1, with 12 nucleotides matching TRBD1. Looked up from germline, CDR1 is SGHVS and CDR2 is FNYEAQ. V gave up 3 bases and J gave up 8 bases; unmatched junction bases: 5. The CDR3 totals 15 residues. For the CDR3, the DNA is TGTGCCAGCAGCTTGGGACAGGGGGCTAGGGATGAGCAGTTCTTC. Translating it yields CASSLGQGARDEQFF.

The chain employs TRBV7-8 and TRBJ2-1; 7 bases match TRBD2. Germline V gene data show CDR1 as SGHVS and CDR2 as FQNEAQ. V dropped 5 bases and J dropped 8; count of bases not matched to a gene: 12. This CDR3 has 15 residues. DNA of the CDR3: TGTGCCAGCAGCATTGGGACTACCCGGAGCGATGAGCAGTTCTTC. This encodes CASSIGTTRSDEQFF.

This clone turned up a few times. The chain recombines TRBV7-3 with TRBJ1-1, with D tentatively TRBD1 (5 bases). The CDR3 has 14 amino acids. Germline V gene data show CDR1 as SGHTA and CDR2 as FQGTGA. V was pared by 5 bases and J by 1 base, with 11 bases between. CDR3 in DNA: TGTGCCAGCAGCCCCACGGGACCGAACACTGAAGCTTTCTTT. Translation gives CASSPTGPNTEAFF.

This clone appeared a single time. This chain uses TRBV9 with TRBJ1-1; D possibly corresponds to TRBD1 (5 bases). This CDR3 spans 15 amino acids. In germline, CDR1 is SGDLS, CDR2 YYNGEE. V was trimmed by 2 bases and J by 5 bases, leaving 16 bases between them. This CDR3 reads CASSVWSREGTEAFF. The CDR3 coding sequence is TGTGCCAGCAGCGTTTGGTCGAGGGAGGGGACTGAAGCTTTCTTT.

In nucleotides, the CDR3 is TGTGCCAGCAGTTTATCCGGCGGGGGGAATGAGCAGTTCTTC. The encoded protein is CASSLSGGGNEQFF. J is TRBJ2-1 and V is TRBV28; 8 nucleotides align to TRBD2. V was pared by 1 base and J by 7 bases, with 3 bases of the junction left unmatched. The CDR3 runs to 14 residues. Germline CDR1 reads MDHEN; CDR2 reads SYDVKM.

CDR3 loop: CASSRSLWGGPTGELFF. The CDR3, as DNA: TGTGCCAGCAGTAGATCTTTGTGGGGGGGCCCCACCGGGGAGCTGTTTTTT. This chain connects TRBV5-5 to TRBJ2-2; D may be TRBD2 (7 bases). This CDR3 comprises 17 residues. Trimming cost V 5 bases and J 4 bases, with 21 bases left between them. Germline values: CDR1 SGHKS, CDR2 YYEKEE (reference sequence).

In DNA form, the CDR3 reads TGTGCCAGCAGTGAAGTATCGACCTCCTACGAGCAGTACTTC. Translating gives CASSEVSTSYEQYF. This chain links TRBV6-1 with TRBJ2-7; D gene uncertain. The CDR3 runs 14 residues. V was trimmed by 1 base and J by 0 bases, leaving 7 bases between them. Germline V gene lookup returns CDR1 MNHNS and CDR2 SASEGT.

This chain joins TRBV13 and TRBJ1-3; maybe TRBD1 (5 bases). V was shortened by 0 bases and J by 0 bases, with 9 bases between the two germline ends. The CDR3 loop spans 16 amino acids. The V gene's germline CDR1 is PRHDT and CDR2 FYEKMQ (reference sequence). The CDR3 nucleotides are TGTGCCAGCAGCTTAGGCCGCGACAGCTCTGGAAACACCATATATTTT. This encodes CASSLGRDSSGNTIYF.

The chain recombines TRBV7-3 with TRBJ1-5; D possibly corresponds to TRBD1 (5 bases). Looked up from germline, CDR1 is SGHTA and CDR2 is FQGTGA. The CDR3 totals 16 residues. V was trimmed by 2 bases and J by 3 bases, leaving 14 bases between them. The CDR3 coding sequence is TGTGCCAGCAGCTTATCCCCTCGACAGTCCAATCAGCCCCAGCATTTT. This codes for CASSLSPRQSNQPQHF.

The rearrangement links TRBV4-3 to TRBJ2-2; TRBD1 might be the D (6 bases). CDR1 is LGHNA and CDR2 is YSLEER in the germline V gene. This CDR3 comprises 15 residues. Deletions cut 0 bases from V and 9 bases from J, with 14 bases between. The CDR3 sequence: CASSQDQGLARELFF. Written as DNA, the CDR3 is TGCGCCAGCAGCCAAGATCAGGGGCTAGCCAGGGAGCTGTTTTTT.

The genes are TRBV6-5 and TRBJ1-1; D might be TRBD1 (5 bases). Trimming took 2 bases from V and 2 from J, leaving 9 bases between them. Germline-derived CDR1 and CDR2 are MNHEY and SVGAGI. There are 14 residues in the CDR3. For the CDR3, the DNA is TGTGCCAGCAGTTACCGTGACAGTAACACTGAAGCTTTCTTT. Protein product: CASSYRDSNTEAFF.

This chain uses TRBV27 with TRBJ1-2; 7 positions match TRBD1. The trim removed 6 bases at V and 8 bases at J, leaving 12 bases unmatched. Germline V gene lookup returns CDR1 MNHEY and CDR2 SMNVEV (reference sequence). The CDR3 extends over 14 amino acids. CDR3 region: CASRPTKGARGYTF. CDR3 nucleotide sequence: TGTGCCAGCAGACCTACAAAGGGGGCGCGCGGCTACACCTTC.

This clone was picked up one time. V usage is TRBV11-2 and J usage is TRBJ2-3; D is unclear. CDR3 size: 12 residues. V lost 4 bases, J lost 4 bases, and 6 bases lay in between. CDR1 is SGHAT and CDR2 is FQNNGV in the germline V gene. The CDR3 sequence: CASSYSSDTQYF. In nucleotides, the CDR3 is TGTGCCAGCAGCTACTCCTCAGATACGCAGTATTTT.

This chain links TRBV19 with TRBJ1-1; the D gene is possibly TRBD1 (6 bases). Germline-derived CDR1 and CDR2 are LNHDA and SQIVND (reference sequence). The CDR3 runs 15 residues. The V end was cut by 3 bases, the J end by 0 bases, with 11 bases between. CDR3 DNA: TGTGCCAGTAGTATCGGGGGCAGACTGAACACTGAAGCTTTCTTT. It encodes CASSIGGRLNTEAFF.